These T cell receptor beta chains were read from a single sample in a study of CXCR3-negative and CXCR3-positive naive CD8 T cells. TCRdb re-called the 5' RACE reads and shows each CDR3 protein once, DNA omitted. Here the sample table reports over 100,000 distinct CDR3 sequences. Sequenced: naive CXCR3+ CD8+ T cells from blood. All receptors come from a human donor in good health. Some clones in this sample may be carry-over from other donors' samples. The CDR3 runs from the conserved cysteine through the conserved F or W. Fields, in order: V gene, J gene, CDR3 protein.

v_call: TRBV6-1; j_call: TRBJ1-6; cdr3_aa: CASSDPWGDGGNSPLHF
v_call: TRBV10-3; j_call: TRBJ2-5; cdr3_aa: CAISESSGRNQETQYF
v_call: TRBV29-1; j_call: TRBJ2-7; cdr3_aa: CSVGIAGTYEQYF
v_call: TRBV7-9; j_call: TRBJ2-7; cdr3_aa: CASSLLQFYEQYF
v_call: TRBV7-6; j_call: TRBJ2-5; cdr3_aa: CASSLGPSGETQYF
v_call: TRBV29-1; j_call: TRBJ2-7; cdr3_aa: CSVPGWTGASYEQYF
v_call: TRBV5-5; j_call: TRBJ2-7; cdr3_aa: CASSFGTDEQYF
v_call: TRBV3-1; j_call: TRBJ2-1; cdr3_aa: CASSPTILDDEQFF
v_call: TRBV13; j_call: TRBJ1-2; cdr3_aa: CASSPIGGRLNYGYTF
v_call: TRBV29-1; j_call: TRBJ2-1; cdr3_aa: CSIGGPIYNEQFF
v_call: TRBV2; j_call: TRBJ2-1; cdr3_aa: CASSNSGKLYNEQFF
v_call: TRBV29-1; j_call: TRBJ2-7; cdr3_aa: CSVLDTATYEQYF
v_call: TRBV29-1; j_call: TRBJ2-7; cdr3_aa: CSVLGGQGAYEQYF
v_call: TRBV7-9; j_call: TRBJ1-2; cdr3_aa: CASSPPEPYGYTF
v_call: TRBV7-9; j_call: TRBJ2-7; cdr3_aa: CASSPFTGVVDYEQYF
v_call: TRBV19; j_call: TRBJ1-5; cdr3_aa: CASSPMGQGNQPQHF
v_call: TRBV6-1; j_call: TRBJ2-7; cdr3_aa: CASRTGGWYEQYF
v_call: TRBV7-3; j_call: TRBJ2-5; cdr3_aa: CASREAGQGSGETQYF
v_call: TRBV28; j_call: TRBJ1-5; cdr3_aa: CASSLWGVSRQPQHF
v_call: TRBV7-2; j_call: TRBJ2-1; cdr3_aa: CASTPGGSRASYNEQFF
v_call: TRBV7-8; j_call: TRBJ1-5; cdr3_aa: CASSLSTGAQPQHF
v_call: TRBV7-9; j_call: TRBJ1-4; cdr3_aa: CASRAAAAGFPNEKLFF
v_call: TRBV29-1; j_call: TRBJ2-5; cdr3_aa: CSVEGGLDGTQYF
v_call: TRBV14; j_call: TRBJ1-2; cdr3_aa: CASSQDRGDYGYTF